This T cell receptor beta chain derives from a study of glioma-infiltrating T cells. Study overall: Glioblastomas were WHO grade IV, sampled at first diagnosis; low-grade were grade II.

Using RNA template, CDR3s of TCR alpha and beta were amplified with iRepertoire arm-PCR. TCRdb itself ran the multiplex PCR reads through MiXCR, one entry per CDR3 protein. The sample gives around 350,000 distinct CDR3 sequences, roughly two fifths of which show up once; around 12% is in the top ten. V shed 7 bases and J shed 1 base, with 11 bases lying between them. The germline CDR1 and CDR2 sequences are MDHEN and SYDVKM. The CDR3 contains 14 residues. The sequence was obtained from a human donor with low-grade glioma or glioblastoma, undergoing nonglioma brain surgery, or in good health (not recorded which). Source material: glioma tissue, nonneoplastic brain tissue, or PBMCs (not recorded which). This chain links TRBV28 with TRBJ2-4; the D is unclear. The CDR3 loop reads CASIGREAKNIQYF. The CDR3 DNA is TGTGCCAGCATAGGACGCGAGGCCAAAAACATTCAGTACTTC.